This T cell receptor beta chain emerged from a study of spatial heterogeneity in lung cancer. Whole-study findings and limits: Tumor mutation counts were tracked by expanded intratumoral alpha and beta TCR counts.

There are many counts of this clonotype. What it binds is not known. TCRdb re-called the 5' RACE reads with MiXCR, one entry per CDR3 protein. This sample has about 100,000 distinct CDR3 sequences; under 4.5% occur once, and the top ten carry around 20%. The CDR3 covers 13 residues. V lost 1 base and J 7 bases, leaving 11 bases between the germline ends. Germline CDR1 and CDR2: MGHDK and SYGVNS. Sample time point: sample taken at primary tumor resection. Tumor, nontumor lung or frozen PBMC supplied whole RNA, sequenced without sorting. The specimen was lung tumor tissue, collected at surgery. The sequence was obtained from a male donor with early-stage non-small cell lung cancer. The J gene is TRBJ2-7, the V gene TRBV25-1; D is unclear. The CDR3 sequence: CASSESNYGEQYF. DNA for the CDR3: TGTGCCAGCAGTGAATCCAACTATGGTGAGCAGTACTTC.